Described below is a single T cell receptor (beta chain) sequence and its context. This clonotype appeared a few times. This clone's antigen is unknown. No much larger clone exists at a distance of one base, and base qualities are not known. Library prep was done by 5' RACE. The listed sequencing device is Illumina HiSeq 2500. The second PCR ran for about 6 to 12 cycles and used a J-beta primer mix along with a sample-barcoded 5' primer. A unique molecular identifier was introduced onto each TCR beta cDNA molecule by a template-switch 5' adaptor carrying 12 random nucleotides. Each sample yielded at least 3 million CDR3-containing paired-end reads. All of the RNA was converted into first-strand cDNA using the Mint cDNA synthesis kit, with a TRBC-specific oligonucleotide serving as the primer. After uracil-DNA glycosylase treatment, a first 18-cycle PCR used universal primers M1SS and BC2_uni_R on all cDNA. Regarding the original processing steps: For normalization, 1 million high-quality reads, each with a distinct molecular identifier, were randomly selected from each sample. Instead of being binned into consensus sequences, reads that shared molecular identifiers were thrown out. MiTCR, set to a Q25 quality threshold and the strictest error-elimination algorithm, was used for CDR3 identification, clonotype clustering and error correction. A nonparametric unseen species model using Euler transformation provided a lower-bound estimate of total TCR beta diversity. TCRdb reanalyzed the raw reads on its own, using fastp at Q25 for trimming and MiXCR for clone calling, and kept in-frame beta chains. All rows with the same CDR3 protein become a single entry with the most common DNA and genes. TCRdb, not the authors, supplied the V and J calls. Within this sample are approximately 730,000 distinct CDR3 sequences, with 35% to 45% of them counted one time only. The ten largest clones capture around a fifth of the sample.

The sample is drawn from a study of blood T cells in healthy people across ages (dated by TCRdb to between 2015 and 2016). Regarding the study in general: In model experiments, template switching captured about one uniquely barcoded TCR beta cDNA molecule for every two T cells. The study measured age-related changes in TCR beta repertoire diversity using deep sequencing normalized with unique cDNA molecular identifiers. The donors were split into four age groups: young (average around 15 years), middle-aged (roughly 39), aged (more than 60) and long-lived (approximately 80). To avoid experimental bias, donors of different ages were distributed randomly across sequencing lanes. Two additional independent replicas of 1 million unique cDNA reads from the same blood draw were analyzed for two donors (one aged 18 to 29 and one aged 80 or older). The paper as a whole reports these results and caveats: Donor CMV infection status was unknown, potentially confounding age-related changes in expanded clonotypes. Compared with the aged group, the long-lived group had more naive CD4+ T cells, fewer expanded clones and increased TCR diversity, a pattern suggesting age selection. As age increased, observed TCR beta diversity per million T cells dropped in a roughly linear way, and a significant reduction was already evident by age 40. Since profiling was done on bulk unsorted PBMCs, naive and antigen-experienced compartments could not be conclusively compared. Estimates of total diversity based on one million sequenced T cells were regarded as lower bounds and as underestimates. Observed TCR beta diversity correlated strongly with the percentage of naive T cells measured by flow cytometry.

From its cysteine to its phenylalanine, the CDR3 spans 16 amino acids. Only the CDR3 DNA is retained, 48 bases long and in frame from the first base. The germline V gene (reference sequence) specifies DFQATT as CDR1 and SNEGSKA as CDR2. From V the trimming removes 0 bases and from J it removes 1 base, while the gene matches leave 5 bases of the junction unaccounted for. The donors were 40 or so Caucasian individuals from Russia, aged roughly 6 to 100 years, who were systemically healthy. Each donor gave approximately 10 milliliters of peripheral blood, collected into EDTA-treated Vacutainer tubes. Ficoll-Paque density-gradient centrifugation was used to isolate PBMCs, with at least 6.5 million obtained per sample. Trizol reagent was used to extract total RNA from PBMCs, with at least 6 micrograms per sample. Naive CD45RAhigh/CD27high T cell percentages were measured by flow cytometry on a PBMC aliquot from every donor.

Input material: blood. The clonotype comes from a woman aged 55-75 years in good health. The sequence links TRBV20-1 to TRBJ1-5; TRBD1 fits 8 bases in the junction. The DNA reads TGCAGTGCTAGAGACCCTGGGACAGGAAGCAATCAGCCCCAGCATTTT. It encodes CSARDPGTGSNQPQHF.